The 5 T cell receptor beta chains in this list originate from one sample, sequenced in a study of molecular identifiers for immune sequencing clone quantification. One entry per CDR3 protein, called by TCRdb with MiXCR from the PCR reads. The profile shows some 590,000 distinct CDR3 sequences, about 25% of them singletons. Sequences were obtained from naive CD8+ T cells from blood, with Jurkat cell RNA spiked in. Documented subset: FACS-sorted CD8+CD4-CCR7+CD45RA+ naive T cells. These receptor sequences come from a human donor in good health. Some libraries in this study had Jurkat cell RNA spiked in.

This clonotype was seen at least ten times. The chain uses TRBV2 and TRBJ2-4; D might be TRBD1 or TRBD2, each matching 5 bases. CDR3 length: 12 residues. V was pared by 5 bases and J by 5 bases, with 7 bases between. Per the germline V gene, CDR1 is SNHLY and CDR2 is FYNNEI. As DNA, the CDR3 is TGTGCCAGCAGTCGGGACCAAAACATTCAGTACTTC. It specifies CASSRDQNIQYF.

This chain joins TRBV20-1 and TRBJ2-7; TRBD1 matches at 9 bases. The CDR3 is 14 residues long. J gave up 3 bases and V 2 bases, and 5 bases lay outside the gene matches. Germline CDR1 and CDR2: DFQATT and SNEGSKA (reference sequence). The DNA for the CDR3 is TGCAGTGCTAGAATGGGACAGGGACTCTACGAGCAGTACTTC. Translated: CSARMGQGLYEQYF.

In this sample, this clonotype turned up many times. CDR3 amino acids: CASSSTLAGRGIQYF. Written as DNA, the CDR3 is TGTGCCAGCAGTTCGACACTAGCGGGAAGGGGCATTCAGTACTTC. V gene TRBV12-3 or TRBV12-4 combines with J gene TRBJ2-4; 10 positions agree with TRBD2. The V segment lost 4 bases and the J segment 9 bases; nucleotides outside the gene matches: 9. The CDR3 runs to 15 residues.

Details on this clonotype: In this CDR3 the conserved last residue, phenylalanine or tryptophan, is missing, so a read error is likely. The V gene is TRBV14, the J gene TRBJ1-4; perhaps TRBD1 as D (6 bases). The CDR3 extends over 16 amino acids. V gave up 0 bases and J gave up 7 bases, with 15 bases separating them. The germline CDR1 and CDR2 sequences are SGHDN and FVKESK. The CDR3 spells CASSQDVTGRTEKLFL. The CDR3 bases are TGTGCCAGCAGCCAAGATGTGACAGGACGAACTGAAAAACTGTTTCTT.

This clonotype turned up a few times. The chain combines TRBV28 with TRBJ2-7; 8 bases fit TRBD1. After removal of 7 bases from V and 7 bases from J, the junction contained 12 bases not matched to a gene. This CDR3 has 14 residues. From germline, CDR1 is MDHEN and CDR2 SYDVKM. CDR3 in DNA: TGTGCCAGCAAGTACAGGGGGATCCTTAGGGAGCAGTACTTC. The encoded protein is CASKYRGILREQYF.